This record covers a single TCR beta chain. Other DNA sequences in the sample encode the same CDR3. These data come from a study of T cell responses to AZD1222 COVID-19 vaccine. The V gene's germline CDR1 is LNHDA and CDR2 SQIVND (reference sequence). The germline V and J ends were trimmed by 3 bases and 6 bases, with 19 bases remaining between them. The CDR3 spans 16 residues. Data came from immunoSEQ multiplex PCR; TCRdb stores just in-frame clones and leaves some out. Altogether more than 140,000 clones are present, approximately 88% being singletons, with the ten largest covering 2.2%. This receptor was identified in an adult in good health. The sequencing here drew on peripheral blood, taken on day 0 of AZD1222 vaccination. The genes are TRBV19 and TRBJ2-3; D is perhaps TRBD2 (6 bases). The CDR3 DNA reads TGTGCCAGTAGTATTGGAACGGGAGAAGGTACCGATACGCAGTATTTT. Protein: CASSIGTGEGTDTQYF.